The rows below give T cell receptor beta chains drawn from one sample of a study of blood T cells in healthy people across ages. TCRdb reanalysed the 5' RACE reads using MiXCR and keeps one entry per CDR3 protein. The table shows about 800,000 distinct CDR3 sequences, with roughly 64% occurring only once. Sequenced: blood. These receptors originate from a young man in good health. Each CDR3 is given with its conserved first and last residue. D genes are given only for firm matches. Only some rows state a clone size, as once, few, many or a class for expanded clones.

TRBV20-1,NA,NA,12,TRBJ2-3,TGCAGTGCTAGCGTCGACAGCGGTGTCCAGTATTTT,CSASVDSGVQYF
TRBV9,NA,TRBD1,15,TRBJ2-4,TGTGCCAGCAGCTTCAGGGGGTCCGCCGAAAACATTCAGTACTTC,CASSFRGSAENIQYF
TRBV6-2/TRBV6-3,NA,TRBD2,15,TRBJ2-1,TGTGCCAGCAACGGAGGACTAGCGGGTGACAATGAGCAGTTCTTC,CASNGGLAGDNEQFF
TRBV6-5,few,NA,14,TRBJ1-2,TGTGCCAGCCGCTTTGTGGGAGCAAACTATGGCTACACCTTC,CASRFVGANYGYTF
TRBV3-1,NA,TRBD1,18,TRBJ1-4,TGTGCCAGCAGCCAAGTGGGACAACGACAGGGGGTTGCTGAAAAACTGTTTTTT,CASSQVGQRQGVAEKLFF
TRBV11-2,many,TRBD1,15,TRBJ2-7,TGTGCCAGCAGCTCCTACCAGGGACAGAGCTACGAGCAGTACTTC,CASSSYQGQSYEQYF
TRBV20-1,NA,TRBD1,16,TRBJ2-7,TGCAGTGCAAAAAATTGGGGGACAGGGTGGTCCTACGAGCAGTACTTC,CSAKNWGTGWSYEQYF
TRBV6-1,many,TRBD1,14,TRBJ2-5,TGTGCCAGCAGTGTGGGGACAGCTCAAGAGACCCAGTACTTC,CASSVGTAQETQYF
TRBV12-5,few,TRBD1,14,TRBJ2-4,TGTGCTAGTGGAGCAACAGGGACAGGGAACATTCAGTACTTC,CASGATGTGNIQYF
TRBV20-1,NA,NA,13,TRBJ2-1,TGCAGTGCTAGAGATCGTGGCGCAGGGAAGCAGTTCTTC,CSARDRGAGKQFF
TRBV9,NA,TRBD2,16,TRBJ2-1,TGTGCCAGCAGCGTAGGGTGGCTAGCGGGAGCCTACGAGCAGTTCTTC,CASSVGWLAGAYEQFF
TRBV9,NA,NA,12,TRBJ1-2,TGTGCCAGCAGCGTAAGCAGCTATGGCTACACCTTC,CASSVSSYGYTF
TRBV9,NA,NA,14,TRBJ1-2,TGTGCCAGCAGCCAGAGGACAGACAACTATGGCTACACCTTC,CASSQRTDNYGYTF
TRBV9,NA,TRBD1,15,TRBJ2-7,TGTGCCAGCAGCGTGGGACAGGCGTCTCACTACGAGCAGTACTTC,CASSVGQASHYEQYF
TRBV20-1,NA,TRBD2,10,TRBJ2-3,TGCAGTGCGGAGCGGGGGGCGCAGTATTTT,CSAERGAQYF
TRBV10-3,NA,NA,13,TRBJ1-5,TGTGCCATCAGTGAGGATAAGGGCCAGCCCCAGCATTTT,CAISEDKGQPQHF
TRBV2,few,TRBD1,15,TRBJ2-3,TGTGCCAGCAGGACCGGGACAGGGGGCACAGATACGCAGTATTTT,CASRTGTGGTDTQYF
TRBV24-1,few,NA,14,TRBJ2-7,TGTGCCACCAGTGATTTACAACAGGGTTACGAGCAGTACTTC,CATSDLQQGYEQYF
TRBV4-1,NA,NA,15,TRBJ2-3,TGCGCCAGCAGCCTGGGCGGGTCCCGCGTGGATACGCAGTATTTT,CASSLGGSRVDTQYF
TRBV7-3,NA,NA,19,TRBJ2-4,TGTGCCAGCAGCTTAATTAATATGGGCCCCCGGGACTTCAACTGGATTCAGTACTTC,CASSLINMGPRDFNWIQYF
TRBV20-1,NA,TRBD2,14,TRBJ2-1,TGCAGTGCCCGGCCCCTAGCGGGGTACAATGAGCAGTTCTTC,CSARPLAGYNEQFF
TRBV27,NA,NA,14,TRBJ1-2,TGTGCCAGCAGCTTCGGAGGGGAAGCCTATGGCTACACCTTC,CASSFGGEAYGYTF
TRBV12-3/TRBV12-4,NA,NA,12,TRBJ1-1,TGTGCCAGCAGTTTAATCGAAGGGATTGCTTTCTTT,CASSLIEGIAFF
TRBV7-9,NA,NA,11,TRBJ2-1,TGTGCCAGCAGCTCGCAGTTCAAGCAGTTCTTC,CASSSQFKQFF
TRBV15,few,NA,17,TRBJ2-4,TGTGCCACCAGCAGAGATCTGGGACCCTCGGATGGGAACATTCAGTACTTC,CATSRDLGPSDGNIQYF
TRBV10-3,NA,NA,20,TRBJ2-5,TGTGCCATCAGTGAGTCTCTTGCTAGTAGCGGTCTCACCTCGTCTCGTGAGCAGTACTTC,CAISESLASSGLTSSREQYF
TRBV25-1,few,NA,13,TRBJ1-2,TGTGCCAGCAGTGAGGGAGAAGGGAATGGCTACACCTTC,CASSEGEGNGYTF
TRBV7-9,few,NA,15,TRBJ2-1,TGTGCCAGCAGGGGTCGGGGGAGCTCCTACAATGAGCAGTTCTTC,CASRGRGSSYNEQFF
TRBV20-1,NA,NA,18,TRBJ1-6,TGCAGTGCTAGAGTGCGGGGGACCAGCTTCTCCTATAATTCACCCCTCCACTTT,CSARVRGTSFSYNSPLHF
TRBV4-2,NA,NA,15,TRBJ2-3,TGTGCCAGCAGCCCCTCGGGCGGGGGCGGGAATACGCAGTATTTT,CASSPSGGGGNTQYF
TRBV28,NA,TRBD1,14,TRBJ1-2,TGTGCCAGCAGAGTGACAGGGAGCTACTATGGCTACACCTTC,CASRVTGSYYGYTF
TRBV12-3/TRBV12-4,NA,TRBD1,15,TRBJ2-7,TGTGCCAGCAGTTTCAGCCAGGGGGCCTCCTACGAGCGGTACTTC,CASSFSQGASYERYF
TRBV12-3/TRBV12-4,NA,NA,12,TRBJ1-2,TGTGCCAGCAGTTTGATGGCAGGTGGCTACACCTTC,CASSLMAGGYTF
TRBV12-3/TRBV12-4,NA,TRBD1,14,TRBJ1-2,TGTGCCAGCGGGGGGACAGGGGTGGACTATGGCTACACCTTC,CASGGTGVDYGYTF
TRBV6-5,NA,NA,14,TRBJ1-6,TGTGCCAGCAGTTACTCGAGGCCAGATTCACCCCTCCACTTT,CASSYSRPDSPLHF
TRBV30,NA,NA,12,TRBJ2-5,NA,CAWSSSGGTQYF
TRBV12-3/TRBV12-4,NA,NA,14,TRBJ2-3,TGTGCCAGCAAGGTCAGGGGAGTCTCAGATACGCAGTATTTT,CASKVRGVSDTQYF
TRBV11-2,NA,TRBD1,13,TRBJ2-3,TGTGCCAGCAGCCCGACAGGGGCTCGGCCGCAGTATTTT,CASSPTGARPQYF
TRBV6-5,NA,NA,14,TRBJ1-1,TGTGCCAGCAGTGACGGATGGAAAGACACTGAAGCTTTCTTT,CASSDGWKDTEAFF
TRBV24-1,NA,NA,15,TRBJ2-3,TGTGCCACCAGTGACAGCAGGGGTTCGGGAGATACGCAGTATTTT,CATSDSRGSGDTQYF
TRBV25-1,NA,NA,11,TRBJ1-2,TGTGCCAGCAGTGACCGAGCTGGCTACACCTTC,CASSDRAGYTF
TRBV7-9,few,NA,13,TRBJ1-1,TGTGCCAGCGCCCTCGAGGGGACCGGTGAAGCTTTCTTT,CASALEGTGEAFF
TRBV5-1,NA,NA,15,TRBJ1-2,TGCGCCAGCAGTAGGTGGCCGGGACAAGACTATGGCTACACCTTC,CASSRWPGQDYGYTF
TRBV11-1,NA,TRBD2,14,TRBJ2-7,TGTGCCAGCAGCCGTCCGGGGGAGGGTTACGAGCAGTACTTC,CASSRPGEGYEQYF
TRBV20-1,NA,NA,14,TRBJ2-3,TGCAGTGCCTTGGTCCCTCCTTACACGGATACGCAGTATTTT,CSALVPPYTDTQYF
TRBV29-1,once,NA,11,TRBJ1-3,TGCAGCGTTACCTACAGTAACACCATATATTTT,CSVTYSNTIYF
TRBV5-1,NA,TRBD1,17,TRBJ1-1,TGCGCCAGCAGCCTGGGACCCGGGACAGGGCGAAGTGGGCAAGCTTTCTTT,CASSLGPGTGRSGQAFF
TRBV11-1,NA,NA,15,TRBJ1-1,TGTGCCAGCAGCTTATCGTCTGGGCCGAACACTGAAGCTTTCTTT,CASSLSSGPNTEAFF
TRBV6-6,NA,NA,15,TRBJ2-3,TGTGCCAGCAGTTACGTCTCGAGTAGCACAGATACGCAGTATTTT,CASSYVSSSTDTQYF
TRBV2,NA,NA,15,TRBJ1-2,TGTGCCAGCAGCGGTCCAGGGGTACTTAACTATGGCTACACCTTC,CASSGPGVLNYGYTF